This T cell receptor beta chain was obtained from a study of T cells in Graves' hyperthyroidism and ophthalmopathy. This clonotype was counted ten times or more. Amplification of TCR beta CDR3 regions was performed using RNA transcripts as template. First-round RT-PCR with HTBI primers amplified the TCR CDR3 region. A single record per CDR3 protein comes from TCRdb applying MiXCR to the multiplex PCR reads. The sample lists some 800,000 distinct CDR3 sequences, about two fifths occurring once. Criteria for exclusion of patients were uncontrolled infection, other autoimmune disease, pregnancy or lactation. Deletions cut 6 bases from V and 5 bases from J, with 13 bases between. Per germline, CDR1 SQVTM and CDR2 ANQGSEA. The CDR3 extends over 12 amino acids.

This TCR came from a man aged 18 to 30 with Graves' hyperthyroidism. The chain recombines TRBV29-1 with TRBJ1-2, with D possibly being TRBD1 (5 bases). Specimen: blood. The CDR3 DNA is TGCAGCGTGGACAAGGGAGAATATGGCTACACCTTC. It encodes CSVDKGEYGYTF.